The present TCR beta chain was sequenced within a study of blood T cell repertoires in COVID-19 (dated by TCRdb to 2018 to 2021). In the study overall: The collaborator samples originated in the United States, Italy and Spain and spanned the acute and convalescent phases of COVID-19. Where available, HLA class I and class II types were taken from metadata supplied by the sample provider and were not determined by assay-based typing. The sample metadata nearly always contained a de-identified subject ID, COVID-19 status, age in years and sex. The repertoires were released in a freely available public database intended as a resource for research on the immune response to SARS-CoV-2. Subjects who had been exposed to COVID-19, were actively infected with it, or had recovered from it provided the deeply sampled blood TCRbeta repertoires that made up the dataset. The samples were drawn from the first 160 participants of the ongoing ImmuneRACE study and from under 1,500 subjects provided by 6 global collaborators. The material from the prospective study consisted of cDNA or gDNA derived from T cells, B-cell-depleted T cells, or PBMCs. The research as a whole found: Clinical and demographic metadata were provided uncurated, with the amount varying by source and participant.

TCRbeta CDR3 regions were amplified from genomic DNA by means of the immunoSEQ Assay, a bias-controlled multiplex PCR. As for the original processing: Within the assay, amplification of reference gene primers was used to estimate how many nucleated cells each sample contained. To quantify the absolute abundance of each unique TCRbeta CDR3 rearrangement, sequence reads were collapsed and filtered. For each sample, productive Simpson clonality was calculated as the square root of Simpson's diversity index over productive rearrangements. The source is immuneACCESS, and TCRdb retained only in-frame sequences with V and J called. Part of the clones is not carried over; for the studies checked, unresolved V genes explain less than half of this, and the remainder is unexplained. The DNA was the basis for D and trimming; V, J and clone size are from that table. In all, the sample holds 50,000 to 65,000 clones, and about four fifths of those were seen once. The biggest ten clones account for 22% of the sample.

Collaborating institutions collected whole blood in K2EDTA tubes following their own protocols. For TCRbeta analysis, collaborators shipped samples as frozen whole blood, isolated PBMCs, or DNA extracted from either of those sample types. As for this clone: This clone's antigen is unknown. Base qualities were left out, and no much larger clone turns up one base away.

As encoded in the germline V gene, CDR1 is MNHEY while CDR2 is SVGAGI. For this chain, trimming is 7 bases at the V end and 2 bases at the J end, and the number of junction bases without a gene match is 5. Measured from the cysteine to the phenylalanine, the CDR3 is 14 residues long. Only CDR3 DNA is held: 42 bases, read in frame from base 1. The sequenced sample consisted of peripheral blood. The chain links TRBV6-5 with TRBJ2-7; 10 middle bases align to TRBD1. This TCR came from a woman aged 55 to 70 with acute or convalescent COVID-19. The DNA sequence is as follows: TGTGCCAGCACCACCGGACAGGGGGCCTACGAGCAGTACTTC. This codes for CASTTGQGAYEQYF.